This TCR beta chain emerged from a study of post-analysis software for immune sequencing data. About the study: As for disease course, relapsing-remitting, secondary progressive and progressive-relapsing multiple sclerosis were all included. Regarding the study as a whole: Multiple sclerosis patients had significantly lower normalized Chao1 diversity than controls. TRBV5-6, TRBV5-1 and TRBV20-1 belonged to a set of roughly 5 TRBV segments that were more frequent in patients than controls. With F measure, samples from one preparation batch clustered together strongly.

The V gene lost 6 bases and the J gene lost 3 bases, with 13 bases spanning the gap. Germline V lookup: CDR1 SGDLS, CDR2 YYNGEE. This CDR3 is built from 14 residues. Comments on this clonotype: Its target is not known.

cDNA libraries for TCR beta contained unique molecular identifiers. TCRdb called the PCR reads again in MiXCR, with one record for every CDR3 protein. The repertoire holds fewer than 900,000 distinct CDR3 sequences, about half seen once, with roughly 4.5% in the top ten. This TCR derives from a girl aged 5-17 years with multiple sclerosis. Sequences were obtained from blood. V usage is TRBV9 and J usage is TRBJ2-1; TRBD2 might be the D (6 bases). The CDR3 sequence is CASNSGQLYNEQFF. CDR3 DNA sequence: TGTGCCAGCAATAGCGGACAACTCTACAATGAGCAGTTCTTC.